Listed here is a single TCR beta chain. Its specificity is not known. cDNA carried unique molecular identifiers, and a universal primer site was added by template switching. Via MiXCR, TCRdb re-called the 5' RACE reads, giving one row per CDR3 protein. The sample yields 400,000 to 550,000 distinct CDR3 sequences, approximately 14% seen once. This sample was included in a study of identical twins. Broader study findings: Insertion counts were lower in abundant cord blood beta clonotypes, a trend that memory repertoires did not show.

V was trimmed by 5 bases and J by 5 bases, leaving 21 bases between them. Germline V lookup: CDR1 SGHNT, CDR2 YENEEA. The CDR3 is 16 residues long. The data also belong to a second study, concerning yellow fever vaccine responses in identical twins. Per that study: After vaccination, twins' T cell response reportedly seemed partly convergent, partly personalized.

This TCR was recovered from a woman between 18 and 30 years old in good health. The source material was CD4+ T cells sorted from blood. The chain joins TRBV11-3 to TRBJ2-5; a possible D gene is TRBD1 (6 bases). Here the CDR3 reads CASSQGSSQVMETQYF. CDR3 bases: TGTGCCAGCAGCCAGGGGAGTAGCCAAGTTATGGAGACCCAGTACTTC.